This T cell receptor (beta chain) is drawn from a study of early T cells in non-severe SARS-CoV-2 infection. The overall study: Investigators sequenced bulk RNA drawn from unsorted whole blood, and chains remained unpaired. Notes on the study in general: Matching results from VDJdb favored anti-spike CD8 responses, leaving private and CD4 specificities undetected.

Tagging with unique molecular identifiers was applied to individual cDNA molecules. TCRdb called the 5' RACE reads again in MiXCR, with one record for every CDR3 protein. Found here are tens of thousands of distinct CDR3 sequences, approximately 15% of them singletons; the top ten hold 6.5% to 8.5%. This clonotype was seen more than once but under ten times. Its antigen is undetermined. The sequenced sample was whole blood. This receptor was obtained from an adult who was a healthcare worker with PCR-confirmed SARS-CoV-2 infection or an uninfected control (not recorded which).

CDR3 bases: TGTGCCTGGAGTCGACAGGTCCGCCCGACAGATACGCAGTATTTT. This sequence encodes CAWSRQVRPTDTQYF. The chain combines TRBV30 with TRBJ2-3; maybe TRBD1 (6 bases). Trimming stripped 2 bases from V and 3 bases from J, with 15 bases between. Germline assignment: CDR1 GTSNPN and CDR2 SVGIG (reference sequence). The length of the CDR3 is 15 residues.